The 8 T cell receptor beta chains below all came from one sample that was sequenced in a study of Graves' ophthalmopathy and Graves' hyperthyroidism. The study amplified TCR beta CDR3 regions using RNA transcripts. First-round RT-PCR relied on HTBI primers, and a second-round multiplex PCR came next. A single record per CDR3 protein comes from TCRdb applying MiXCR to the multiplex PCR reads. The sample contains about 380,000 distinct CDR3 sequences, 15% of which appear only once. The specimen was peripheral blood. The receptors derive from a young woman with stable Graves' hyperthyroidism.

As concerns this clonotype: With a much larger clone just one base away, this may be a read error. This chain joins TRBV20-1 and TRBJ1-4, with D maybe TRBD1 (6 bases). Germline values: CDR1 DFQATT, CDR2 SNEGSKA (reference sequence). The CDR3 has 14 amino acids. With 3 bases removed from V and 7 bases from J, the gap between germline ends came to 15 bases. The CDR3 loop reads CSASMEGGGEKLFF. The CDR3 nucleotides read TGCAGTGCTAGTATGGAGGGAGGGGGTGAAAAACTGTTTTTT.

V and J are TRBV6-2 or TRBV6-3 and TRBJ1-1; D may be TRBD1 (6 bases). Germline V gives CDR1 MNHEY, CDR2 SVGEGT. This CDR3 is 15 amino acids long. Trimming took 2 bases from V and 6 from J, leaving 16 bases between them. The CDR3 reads CASSYEGPGASEAFF. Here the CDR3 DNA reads TGTGCCAGCAGTTACGAGGGACCAGGGGCTTCTGAAGCTTTCTTT.

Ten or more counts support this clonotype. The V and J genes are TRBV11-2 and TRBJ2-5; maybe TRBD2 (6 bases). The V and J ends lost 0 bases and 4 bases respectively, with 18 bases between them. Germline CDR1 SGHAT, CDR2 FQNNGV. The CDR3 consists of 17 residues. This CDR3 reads CASSLDSWDFVRETQYF. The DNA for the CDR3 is TGTGCCAGCAGCTTAGATTCCTGGGACTTTGTGAGAGAGACCCAGTACTTC.

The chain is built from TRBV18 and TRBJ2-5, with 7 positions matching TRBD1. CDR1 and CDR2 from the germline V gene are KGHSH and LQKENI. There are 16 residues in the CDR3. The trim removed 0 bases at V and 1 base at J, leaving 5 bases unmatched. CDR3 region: CASSPPLRDSQETQYF. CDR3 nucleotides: TGTGCCAGCTCACCACCGTTAAGGGACAGCCAAGAGACCCAGTACTTC.

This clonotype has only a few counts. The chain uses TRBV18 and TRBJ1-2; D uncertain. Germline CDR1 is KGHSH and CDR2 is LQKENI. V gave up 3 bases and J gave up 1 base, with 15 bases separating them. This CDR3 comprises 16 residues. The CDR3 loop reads CASSPGIRQFNYGYTF. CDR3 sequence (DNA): TGTGCCAGCTCACCTGGAATTCGGCAATTTAACTATGGCTACACCTTC.

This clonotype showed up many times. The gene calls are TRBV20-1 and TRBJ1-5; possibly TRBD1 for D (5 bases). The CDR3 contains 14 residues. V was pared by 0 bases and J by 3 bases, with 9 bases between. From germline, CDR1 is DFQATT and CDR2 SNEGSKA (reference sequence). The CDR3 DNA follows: TGCAGTGCTAGAGATAACAGGATCAATCAGCCCCAGCATTTT. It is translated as CSARDNRINQPQHF.

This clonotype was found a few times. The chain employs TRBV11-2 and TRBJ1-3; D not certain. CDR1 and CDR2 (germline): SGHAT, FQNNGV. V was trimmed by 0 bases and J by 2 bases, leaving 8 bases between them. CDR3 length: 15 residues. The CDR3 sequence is CASSLEGRTGNTIYF. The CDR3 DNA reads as TGTGCCAGCAGCTTAGAGGGCAGAACTGGAAACACCATATATTTT.

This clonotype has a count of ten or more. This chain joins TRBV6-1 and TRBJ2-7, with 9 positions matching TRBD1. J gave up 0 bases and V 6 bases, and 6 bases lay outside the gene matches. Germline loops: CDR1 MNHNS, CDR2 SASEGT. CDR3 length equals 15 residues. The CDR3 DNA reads TGTGCCAGCAGGCTGCGGGGACAGGGCTCCTACGAGCAGTACTTC. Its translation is CASRLRGQGSYEQYF.